This T cell receptor (beta chain) was observed in a study of T cell repertoires in cytomegalovirus infection. As for the study in general: CMV infection together with matching HLA type was indicated by public TCR beta signatures. General study findings and limits: The cumulative frequency of public TCR beta families identified carriers of CMV plus the relevant HLA. HLA-C-restricted CMV clonotypes gave the most frequent clonotype in two of eight donors.

Trimming took 2 bases from V and 4 from J, leaving 17 bases between them. The CDR3 runs to 17 residues. From germline, CDR1 is ENHRY and CDR2 SYGVKD. For this clonotype: Its matching antigen is unknown.

In TCRdb, the reads were re-called with MiXCR into one record per CDR3 protein. This sample has around 180,000 distinct CDR3 sequences, with over 25% found just once. The sequence was obtained from a human donor in good health (CMV status not recorded). Some clones in this sample may be carry-over from other donors' samples. The chain uses TRBV10-3 and TRBJ2-2, with D possibly TRBD2 on 5 matching bases. Sample: PBMCs. The CDR3 reads CAISEAGGRRGTGELFF. CDR3 DNA sequence: TGTGCCATCAGTGAGGCCGGAGGTCGCCGTGGCACCGGGGAGCTGTTTTTT.